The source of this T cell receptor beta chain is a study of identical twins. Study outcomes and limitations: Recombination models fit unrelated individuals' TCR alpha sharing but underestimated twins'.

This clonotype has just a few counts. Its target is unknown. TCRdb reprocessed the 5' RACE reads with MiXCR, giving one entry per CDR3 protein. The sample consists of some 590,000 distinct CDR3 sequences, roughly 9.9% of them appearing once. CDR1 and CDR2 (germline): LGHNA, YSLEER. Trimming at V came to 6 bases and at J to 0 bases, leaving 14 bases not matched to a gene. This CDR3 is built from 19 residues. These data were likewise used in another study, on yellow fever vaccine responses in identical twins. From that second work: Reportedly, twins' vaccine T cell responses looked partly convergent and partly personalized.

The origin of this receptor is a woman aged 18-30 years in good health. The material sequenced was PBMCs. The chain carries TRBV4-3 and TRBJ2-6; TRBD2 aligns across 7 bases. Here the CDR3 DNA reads TGCGCCAGCAGTCAGGAACCGGCTAGCGGACTCTCTGGGGCCAACGTCCTGACTTTC. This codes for CASSQEPASGLSGANVLTF.